This T cell receptor (beta chain) was identified during a study of T cell responses to AZD1222 COVID-19 vaccine. As concerns this clone: The antigen is not known.

The CDR3 loop spans 14 amino acids. V lost 5 bases, J lost 5 bases, and 13 bases lay in between. Germline lookup yields CDR1 MDHEN and CDR2 SYDVKM. Sequencing was performed with immunoSEQ multiplex PCR; in TCRdb, only in-frame clones are kept and a portion is missing. Counted here are roughly 140,000 clones, roughly 88% occurring once; the ten biggest clones make up more than 13%. Study observations and caveats: Mapped onto spike, vaccine-associated CD4 TCRs spanned it and were dominant at 160-218 and 743-854. Donors were largely white British and mainly female; clonal diversity was possibly underestimated.

V is TRBV28 and J is TRBJ1-5; D is perhaps TRBD1 (5 bases). The specimen comprised peripheral blood, sampled on day 0 of AZD1222 vaccination. The sequence derives from an adult in good health. The CDR3 DNA sequence: TGTGCCAGCAGTCCCGTTGGGGCACATCAGCCCCAGCATTTT. Its protein product is CASSPVGAHQPQHF.